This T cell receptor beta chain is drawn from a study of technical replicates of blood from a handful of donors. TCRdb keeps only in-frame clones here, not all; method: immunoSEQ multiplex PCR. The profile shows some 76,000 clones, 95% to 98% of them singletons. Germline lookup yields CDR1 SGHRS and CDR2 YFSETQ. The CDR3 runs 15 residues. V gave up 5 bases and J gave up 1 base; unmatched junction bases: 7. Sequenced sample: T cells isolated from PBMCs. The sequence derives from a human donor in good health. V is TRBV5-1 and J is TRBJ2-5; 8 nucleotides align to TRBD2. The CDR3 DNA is TGCGCCAGCAGGGGAATAGCGGGAATCCAAGAGACCCAGTACTTC. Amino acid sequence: CASRGIAGIQETQYF. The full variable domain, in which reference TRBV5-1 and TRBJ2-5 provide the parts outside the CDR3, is KAGVTQTPRYLIKTRGQQVTLSCSPISGHRSVSWYQQTPGQGLQFLFEYFSETQRNKGNFPGRFSGRQFSNSRSEMNVSTLELGDSALYLCASRGIAGIQETQYFGPGTRLLVL.